Presented here are 27 T cell receptor beta chains from one specimen sequenced in a study of cytomegalovirus exposure and HLA in healthy donors. The PCR was carried out with 60 Vbeta primers and 13 Jbeta primers. TCRdb's table, derived via immunoSEQ multiplex PCR, lists solely in-frame clones and lacks some. The sample carries more than 60,000 clones, 84% recorded once. The sample taken for sequencing was PBMCs. Receptors were obtained from a man between 65 and 85 years old in good health and CMV-seropositive.

V gene TRBV9 combines with J gene TRBJ2-2; the D gene is possibly TRBD2 (5 bases). Deletions cut 0 bases from V and 4 bases from J, with 10 bases between. Germline CDR1 SGDLS, CDR2 YYNGEE. The CDR3 length is 15 residues. CDR3 nucleotides: TGTGCCAGCAGCGTAGGGACTTTGACCACCGGGGAGCTGTTTTTT. Protein: CASSVGTLTTGELFF.

This chain uses TRBV6-1 with TRBJ1-5; 7 nucleotides line up with TRBD1. CDR3 length equals 15 residues. Germline V gene lookup returns CDR1 MNHNS and CDR2 SASEGT. V dropped 4 bases and J dropped 6; count of bases not matched to a gene: 9. The CDR3 is CASSGFGQAGQPQHF. The CDR3 nucleotides read TGTGCCAGCAGTGGATTTGGACAGGCGGGTCAGCCCCAGCATTTT.

V and J are TRBV12-2 and TRBJ1-2; no check of the table's D call, TRBD1, against the DNA was made. TRBV12-2 counts as a pseudogene. This CDR3 contains 16 residues. The CDR3 spells CASRLAEYAQGDGYTF. In nucleotides, the CDR3 is TGTGCAAGTCGCTTAGCGGAATATGCACAGGGTGATGGCTACACCTTC.

The chain combines TRBV7-8 with TRBJ1-1; TRBD1 agrees at 12 bases. V was pared by 3 bases and J by 4 bases, with 15 bases of the junction left unmatched. CDR1 and CDR2 (germline): SGHVS, FQNEAQ. This CDR3 is built from 19 residues. CDR3 sequence: CASSFPRDRGRGVGTEAFF. The CDR3 coding sequence is TGTGCCAGCAGCTTCCCCCGGGACAGGGGGCGCGGGGTGGGCACTGAAGCTTTCTTT. Full variable domain (missing parts from reference TRBV7-8 and TRBJ1-1): GAGVSQSPRYKVAKRGQDVALRCDPISGHVSLFWYQQALGQGPEFLTYFQNEAQLDKSGLPSDRFFAERPEGSVSTLKIQRTQQEDSAVYLCASSFPRDRGRGVGTEAFFGQGTRLTVV.

This clone was observed once. This sequence joins TRBV5-1 and TRBJ2-5; 7 nucleotides match TRBD2. With 1 base clipped from V and 5 bases from J, the junction kept 5 bases outside the gene matches. CDR1 is SGHRS and CDR2 is YFSETQ in the germline V gene. The CDR3 is 14 residues long. DNA of the CDR3: TGCGCCAGCAGCTTGAGCGGGGCCCGGGAGACCCAGTACTTC. It encodes CASSLSGARETQYF.

The gene calls are TRBV30 and TRBJ2-2; the D gene is possibly TRBD1 (6 bases). The CDR3 extends over 12 amino acids. Trimming removed 5 bases from V and 9 bases from J, with 13 bases in between. CDR1 is GTSNPN, CDR2 SVGIG, per germline (reference sequence). For the CDR3, the DNA is TGTGCCTGGGGGGGCCTTGGCAGGGAGCTGTTTTTT. It is translated as CAWGGLGRELFF.

This clone has a single count. The chain recombines TRBV30 with TRBJ2-3, with a possible D match to TRBD2 (5 bases). From germline, CDR1 is GTSNPN and CDR2 SVGIG (reference sequence). V lost 3 bases to trimming and J lost 4 bases, with 11 bases between them. The CDR3 length is 13 residues. CDR3 protein: CAWRWAGPDTQYF. DNA of the CDR3: TGTGCCTGGAGGTGGGCGGGTCCAGATACGCAGTATTTT.

The chain uses TRBV5-1 and TRBJ1-2, with 11 bases aligning to TRBD1. The CDR3 spans 14 residues. The germline gives CDR1 SGHRS, CDR2 YFSETQ. V was pared by 4 bases and J by 5 bases, with 4 bases of the junction left unmatched. CDR3 nucleotide sequence: TGCGCCAGCAGCCCCGGGACAGGGGGGTATGGCTACACCTTC. It codes for CASSPGTGGYGYTF.

The chain is built from TRBV5-5 and TRBJ1-1, with D perhaps matching TRBD1 (5 bases). The CDR3 has 13 amino acids. Deletions cut 4 bases from V and 3 bases from J, with 10 bases between. CDR1 is SGHKS, CDR2 YYEKEE, per germline (reference sequence). The DNA of the CDR3 is TGTGCCAGCAGCCCGGGGGGGGACACTGAAGCTTTCTTT. Protein: CASSPGGDTEAFF. Combining the CDR3 with reference TRBV5-5 and TRBJ1-1 gives the whole variable domain DAGVTQSPTHLIKTRGQQVTLRCSPISGHKSVSWYQQVLGQGPQFIFQYYEKEERGRGNFPDRFSARQFPNYSSELNVNALLLGDSALYLCASSPGGDTEAFFGQGTRLTVV.

V usage is TRBV5-1 and J usage is TRBJ1-1, with D perhaps matching TRBD1 (5 bases). CDR3 size: 15 residues. V dropped 0 bases and J dropped 1 base, with 10 bases sitting between them. Germline V lookup: CDR1 SGHRS, CDR2 YFSETQ. CDR3 sequence reads: CASSLAFQGNTEAFF. CDR3 in DNA: TGCGCCAGCAGCTTGGCCTTTCAGGGGAACACTGAAGCTTTCTTT.

The gene calls are TRBV6-1 and TRBJ1-1, with no clear D. CDR3 length: 12 amino acids. CDR1 is MNHNS, CDR2 SASEGT, per germline. V lost 1 base and J 10 bases, leaving 10 bases between the germline ends. CDR3 in amino acids: CASSEVTRGAFF. The CDR3 DNA is TGTGCCAGCAGTGAAGTGACCCGCGGAGCTTTCTTT.

J is TRBJ1-4 and V is TRBV14; 7 bases line up with TRBD1. There are 13 residues in the CDR3. Germline loops: CDR1 SGHDN, CDR2 FVKESK. V dropped 8 bases and J dropped 5; count of bases not matched to a gene: 5. The CDR3 DNA is TGTGCCAGCGCGGGACAGCAGAATGAAAAACTGTTTTTT. Amino acid sequence: CASAGQQNEKLFF. The whole variable domain, filled in from reference TRBV14 and TRBJ1-4, reads EAGVTQFPSHSVIEKGQTVTLRCDPISGHDNLYWYRRVMGKEIKFLLHFVKESKQDESGMPNNRFLAERTGGTYSTLKVQPAELEDSGVYFCASAGQQNEKLFFGSGTQLSVL.

The chain combines TRBV4-1 with TRBJ1-1; TRBD1 aligns across 11 bases. The CDR3 has 14 residues. Germline trimming cut 8 bases from V and 4 bases from J; bases unmatched to any gene: 6. Germline V gene sequence: CDR1 MGHRA, CDR2 YSYEKL. In DNA, the CDR3 is TGCGCCAGCGGAAGGACAGGGGGCGGCACTGAAGCTTTCTTT. It encodes CASGRTGGGTEAFF.

This clone was counted a few times. V gene TRBV28 combines with J gene TRBJ1-1; TRBD1 matches 7 bases. CDR1 MDHEN and CDR2 SYDVKM come from the germline V gene. CDR3 size: 13 residues. V dropped 7 bases and J dropped 7; count of bases not matched to a gene: 9. This CDR3 is CASKIRGKGEAFF. The CDR3 DNA follows: TGTGCCAGCAAGATCAGGGGGAAAGGTGAAGCTTTCTTT.

This chain links TRBV14 with TRBJ2-5, with TRBD2 matching 14 bases. Germline-derived CDR1 and CDR2 are SGHDN and FVKESK. The J segment lost 5 bases and the V segment lost 6 bases, leaving 11 bases of the junction unmatched. This CDR3 has 17 amino acids. The CDR3 is CASSPTSGLAGVETQYF. The CDR3 DNA reads TGTGCCAGCAGTCCGACCTCGGGACTAGCGGGAGTGGAGACCCAGTACTTC.

The chain has TRBV7-3 and TRBJ1-1; D may be TRBD1 (6 bases). The CDR3 has 13 residues. Germline V gene data show CDR1 as SGHTA and CDR2 as FQGTGA. The V end lost 5 bases, the J end lost 1 base, and 8 bases lay between the germline ends. CDR3 sequence: CASSRTENTEAFF. CDR3 DNA: TGTGCCAGCAGCCGGACAGAGAACACTGAAGCTTTCTTT.

The CDR3 protein is CASSYSWDKNSPLHF. The CDR3 bases are TGTGCCAGCAGTTACTCGTGGGACAAGAATTCACCCCTCCACTTT. The chain couples TRBV6-5 to TRBJ1-6; D perhaps matches TRBD1 (6 bases). This CDR3 has 15 amino acids. In germline, CDR1 is MNHEY, CDR2 SVGAGI. The V end lost 0 bases, the J end lost 7 bases, and 10 bases lay between the germline ends.

This clone has just a few counts. The CDR3 loop is CASSSYSYNEQFF. In DNA form, the CDR3 reads TGTGCCAGCAGTTCGTACTCTTACAATGAGCAGTTCTTC. The chain uses TRBV6-5 and TRBJ2-1; D not resolved. CDR1 and CDR2 (germline): MNHEY, SVGAGI. The V end lost 4 bases, the J end lost 4 bases, and 8 bases lay between the germline ends. The CDR3 contains 13 residues.

This clone has just one count. The chain uses TRBV7-6 and TRBJ2-7; 9 positions agree with TRBD1. V shed 4 bases and J 3 bases; nucleotides not matched to a gene: 7. The CDR3 runs 15 residues. From germline, CDR1 is SGHVS and CDR2 FNYEAQ. In DNA, the CDR3 is TGTGCCAGCAGCTCACCTGACAGGGGGATCTACGAGCAGTACTTC. Its protein product is CASSSPDRGIYEQYF.

The chain joins TRBV10-3 to TRBJ1-5; 7 nucleotides match TRBD1. The V gene's germline CDR1 is ENHRY and CDR2 SYGVKD. The CDR3 has 15 amino acids. V lost 2 bases to trimming and J lost 2 bases; unmatched junction nucleotides: 3. The CDR3 nucleotides read TGTGCCATCAGTGAGCGAACAGGGGGCAATCAGCCCCAGCATTTT. This codes for CAISERTGGNQPQHF.

The chain couples TRBV10-3 to TRBJ2-1; D remains unclear. The CDR3 covers 14 residues. V shed 3 bases and J shed 0 bases, with 6 bases lying between them. CDR1 ENHRY and CDR2 SYGVKD come from the germline V gene. CDR3 amino acids: CAISDRVSYNEQFF. In DNA, the CDR3 is TGTGCCATCAGTGATCGGGTCTCCTACAATGAGCAGTTCTTC.

This chain connects TRBV7-9 to TRBJ1-1, with D tentatively TRBD1 (6 bases). Germline CDR1 and CDR2: SEHNR and FQNEAQ (reference sequence). V gave up 5 bases and J gave up 5 bases, with 12 bases separating them. The CDR3 spans 13 residues. CDR3 residues: CASSRDTGTEAFF. Here the CDR3 DNA reads TGTGCCAGCAGCCGGGACACGGGGACTGAAGCTTTCTTT.

V gene TRBV2 combines with J gene TRBJ2-2; TRBD2 might be the D (6 bases). The CDR3 consists of 13 residues. Trimming shortened V by 9 bases and J by 3 bases, and 11 bases separated the two germline ends. Per the germline V gene, CDR1 is SNHLY and CDR2 is FYNNEI. CDR3 sequence (DNA): TGTGCCAGTCAGCGGAGGGACACCGGGGAGCTGTTTTTT. It translates to CASQRRDTGELFF.

This chain connects TRBV19 to TRBJ1-1; perhaps TRBD1 as D (5 bases). The ends were cut back, 2 bases at V and 1 base at J, with 8 bases in the middle. The CDR3 consists of 14 residues. Germline V CDR1 and CDR2: LNHDA, SQIVND (reference sequence). The chain's CDR3 is CASSIRTSNTEAFF. As DNA, the CDR3 is TGTGCCAGTAGTATAAGGACATCGAACACTGAAGCTTTCTTT. Based on the CDR3 plus reference TRBV19 and TRBJ1-1, the full variable domain is DGGITQSPKYLFRKEGQNVTLSCEQNLNHDAMYWYRQDPGQGLRLIYYSQIVNDFQKGDIAEGYSVSREKKESFPLTVTSAQKNPTAFYLCASSIRTSNTEAFFGQGTRLTVV.

This clone was detected once. The chain links TRBV2 to TRBJ2-5; 7 nucleotides align to TRBD1. The J call may not be correct, given that the DNA end is closer to TRBJ2-7. CDR1 is SNHLY and CDR2 is FYNNEI in the germline V gene. CDR3 length equals 13 residues. The CDR3 region has the DNA TGTGCCAGCAGCAGACAGGGTTCCTACGAGCAGTACTTC. Protein sequence: CASSRQGSYEQYF.

The chain is built from TRBV18 and TRBJ2-7; 10 bases are a match to TRBD1. V lost 3 bases and J lost 2; bases outside the gene matches: 1. The germline V gene has CDR1 KGHSH and CDR2 LQKENI. This CDR3 contains 14 residues. CDR3 loop: CASSPGTGAYEQYF. The CDR3, as DNA: TGTGCCAGCTCACCGGGGACAGGGGCCTACGAGCAGTACTTC.

The V and J genes are TRBV7-8 and TRBJ2-7; D is uncertain. This CDR3 is 13 amino acids long. Between the trimmed V and J ends, which lost 1 base and 6 bases, there was a span of 10 bases. Per germline, CDR1 SGHVS and CDR2 FQNEAQ. The CDR3 DNA sequence: TGTGCCAGCAGCTTAGGTGTGATCGGCGAGCAGTACTTC. Translating gives CASSLGVIGEQYF.